These T cell receptor beta chains were read from a single sample in a study of CD8 T cells in Susac syndrome. TCRdb used MiXCR to reprocess the immunoSEQ multiplex PCR reads, holding one entry per CDR3 protein. Altogether some 210,000 distinct CDR3 sequences are present, approximately 94% being singletons, with the ten largest covering approximately 0.15%. Sequencing used CD4+ T cells from PBMCs. The receptors derive from a human donor with Susac syndrome. Each CDR3 is given with its conserved first and last residue. Fields, in order: J gene, D gene, V gene, clone size, CDR3 DNA, CDR3 protein. D genes are given only for firm matches. Rows may omit the clone size; those that give it use once, few, many or a size class.

J gene: TRBJ1-2; D gene: -; V gene: TRBV19; clone size: -; CDR3 DNA: TGTGCCAGTAGCCCACGGCCTGGGAATGGCTACACCTTC; CDR3 protein: CASSPRPGNGYTF
J gene: TRBJ2-1; D gene: -; V gene: TRBV20-1; clone size: -; CDR3 DNA: TGCAGTGCTAGAGATTCCGGGAAGCCCAACTACAATGAGCAGTTCTTC; CDR3 protein: CSARDSGKPNYNEQFF
J gene: TRBJ1-5; D gene: -; V gene: TRBV4-2; clone size: -; CDR3 DNA: TGTGCCAGCAGCCAAATCGCCTCGACGCCCCAGCATTTT; CDR3 protein: CASSQIASTPQHF
J gene: TRBJ1-2; D gene: -; V gene: TRBV6-2/TRBV6-3; clone size: -; CDR3 DNA: TGTGCCAGCAGCCGTCCGAGGCTACTTTATGGCTACACCTTC; CDR3 protein: CASSRPRLLYGYTF
J gene: TRBJ2-5; D gene: TRBD2; V gene: TRBV15; clone size: -; CDR3 DNA: TGTGCCACCAGCAGGTGGGGGTATAGCGGGGAGAGCCGGGAGACCCAGTACTTC; CDR3 protein: CATSRWGYSGESRETQYF
J gene: TRBJ1-4; D gene: TRBD1; V gene: TRBV2; clone size: -; CDR3 DNA: TGTGCCAGCGTTAAGGACAGGGAGGTCGAAAAACTGTTTTTT; CDR3 protein: CASVKDREVEKLFF
J gene: TRBJ1-6; D gene: TRBD1; V gene: TRBV7-2; clone size: -; CDR3 DNA: TGTGCCAGCAGCTTAGTCGCCAGGGACAGGGATGCGCCCCTCCACTTT; CDR3 protein: CASSLVARDRDAPLHF
J gene: TRBJ1-2; D gene: TRBD1; V gene: TRBV29-1; clone size: -; CDR3 DNA: TGCAGCGTCGGTAGGACAGGGGACTATGGCTTCACCTTC; CDR3 protein: CSVGRTGDYGFTF
J gene: TRBJ2-3; D gene: TRBD2; V gene: TRBV20-1; clone size: -; CDR3 DNA: TGCAGTGCTAGGCTAGCGGCAGATACGCAGTATTTT; CDR3 protein: CSARLAADTQYF
J gene: TRBJ1-3; D gene: -; V gene: TRBV5-1; clone size: -; CDR3 DNA: TGCGCCAGCACGCAAGACCCTGGGTTCAACACCATATATTTT; CDR3 protein: CASTQDPGFNTIYF
J gene: TRBJ2-2; D gene: TRBD1; V gene: TRBV12-3/TRBV12-4; clone size: -; CDR3 DNA: TGTGCCAGCAGTTCCGGACAGGCGAAGGGCGCCGGGGAGCTGTTTTTT; CDR3 protein: CASSSGQAKGAGELFF
J gene: TRBJ1-1; D gene: -; V gene: TRBV6-5; clone size: -; CDR3 DNA: TGTGCCAGCAGTCAATTGACTGGAGCCAGAGAAGCTTTCTTT; CDR3 protein: CASSQLTGAREAFF
J gene: TRBJ2-5; D gene: -; V gene: TRBV15; clone size: -; CDR3 DNA: TGTGCCACCAGCAGAGATCGTCCAGGCTCGGGGACCCAGTACTTC; CDR3 protein: CATSRDRPGSGTQYF
J gene: TRBJ1-2; D gene: TRBD1; V gene: TRBV18; clone size: -; CDR3 DNA: TGTGCCAGCTCACCACCATATTCGACAGGGACAGGGGGCTACACCTTC; CDR3 protein: CASSPPYSTGTGGYTF
J gene: TRBJ2-7; D gene: -; V gene: TRBV4-1; clone size: -; CDR3 DNA: TGCGCCAGCAGCCCAAACAGACAGGTGCAGTCCTACTACGAGCAGTACTTC; CDR3 protein: CASSPNRQVQSYYEQYF
J gene: TRBJ1-6; D gene: -; V gene: TRBV15; clone size: -; CDR3 DNA: TGTGCCACCAGCAGAGATCCGCCTGGGAATTCACCCCTCCACTTT; CDR3 protein: CATSRDPPGNSPLHF
J gene: TRBJ1-1; D gene: -; V gene: TRBV30; clone size: -; CDR3 DNA: TGTGCCTGGAGTGTAAAGAACGAGAACACTGAAGCTTTCTTT; CDR3 protein: CAWSVKNENTEAFF
J gene: TRBJ1-1; D gene: -; V gene: TRBV7-2; clone size: -; CDR3 DNA: TGTGCCAGCAGCTTCTTGCCTGGAGGTGGGAACACTGAAGCTTTCTTT; CDR3 protein: CASSFLPGGGNTEAFF
J gene: TRBJ1-1; D gene: TRBD1; V gene: TRBV14; clone size: -; CDR3 DNA: TGTGCCAGCAGTCAAACCTGGATCGACAGGGACGCTGAAGCTTTCTTT; CDR3 protein: CASSQTWIDRDAEAFF
J gene: TRBJ2-7; D gene: -; V gene: TRBV5-1; clone size: once; CDR3 DNA: TGCGCCAGCAGCTTCACGGGTAGCTCCTACGAGCAGTACTTC; CDR3 protein: CASSFTGSSYEQYF
J gene: TRBJ1-2; D gene: -; V gene: TRBV29-1; clone size: -; CDR3 DNA: TGCAGCGTTGATAAAGGCAGGGTGGGCTACACCTTC; CDR3 protein: CSVDKGRVGYTF
J gene: TRBJ2-3; D gene: -; V gene: TRBV7-2; clone size: -; CDR3 DNA: TGTGCCAGCAGGCGAGGGGGGGAGACAGATACGCAGTATTTT; CDR3 protein: CASRRGGETDTQYF